This TCR beta chain was retrieved from a study of T cell responses to AZD1222 COVID-19 vaccine. Broader study findings: Only six people who got AZD1222 tested seropositive at baseline. There were vaccine-associated CD4 TCRs across spike, dominant at 160-218 and 743-854.

The CDR3 has 16 amino acids. Trimming took off 2 bases at V and 6 bases at J, with 16 bases between the two ends. Germline CDR1 reads MRHNA; CDR2 reads SNTAGT. Second doses at about 4 or about 12 weeks were pooled. Sequencing used immunoSEQ multiplex PCR; TCRdb keeps in-frame clones, though not all of them. In the table there are around 50,000 clones, approximately 91% of which are singletons. As to this clone: Its specificity is not known.

The specimen was peripheral blood, collected 28 days after the second AZD1222 dose. This clonotype was sampled from an adult who received the AZD1222 COVID-19 vaccine. The V call is TRBV6-4, the J call TRBJ2-2, with D perhaps given as TRBD1 or TRBD2 (5 bases each). The CDR3 DNA reads TGTGCCAGCAGTGACGGTGAACGTGAGGGGTCCGGGGAGCTGTTTTTT. It translates to CASSDGEREGSGELFF.